This TCR beta chain came from a study of blood T cell repertoires in COVID-19. Study-wide background: There were acute and convalescent COVID-19 samples, and they came from the United States, Italy and Spain. The cDNA or gDNA used as material had been derived from T cells, B-cell-depleted T cells, or PBMCs.

Sequencing was performed with immunoSEQ multiplex PCR; in TCRdb, only in-frame clones are kept and a portion is missing. The table records some 90,000 clones, 82% of them present only once. The germline V gene encodes CDR1 SGHAT and CDR2 FQNNGV. The V gene end was trimmed by 3 bases and the J gene end by 0 bases; junction bases not matched to a gene: 7. The CDR3 sequence is 16 residues long. Sequencing was carried out using peripheral blood. This chain links TRBV11-2 with TRBJ2-7; 8 bases fit TRBD2. The clonotype comes from a man in his sixties or seventies with active or convalescent COVID-19. CDR3 sequence (DNA): TGTGCCAGCAGCTTTGGCAGCGGGGGCCTCTCCTACGAGCAGTACTTC. It is translated as CASSFGSGGLSYEQYF.